This T cell receptor (beta chain) stems from a study of glioma-infiltrating T cells. TCR alpha and beta CDR3 regions were amplified from RNA using iRepertoire nested multiplex PCR. Each CDR3 protein gets one entry after TCRdb re-called the multiplex PCR reads with MiXCR. Of more than 20,000 distinct CDR3 sequences listed, just under 25% were seen once; the top ten hold roughly 13%. This CDR3 is built from 14 residues. V lost 7 bases and J 0 bases, leaving 10 bases between the germline ends. This clonotype has a single count. The clonotype originates from a human donor with low-grade glioma or glioblastoma, undergoing nonglioma brain surgery, or in good health (not recorded which). The sequenced sample consisted of glioma tissue, nonneoplastic brain tissue, or PBMCs (not recorded which). V and J are TRBV12-3 or TRBV12-4 and TRBJ2-1, with TRBD1 as a possible D gene (6 bases). CDR3 amino acids: CASTGQTSYNEQFF. The CDR3 nucleotides are TGTGCCAGCACCGGACAGACCTCCTACAATGAGCAGTTCTTC.